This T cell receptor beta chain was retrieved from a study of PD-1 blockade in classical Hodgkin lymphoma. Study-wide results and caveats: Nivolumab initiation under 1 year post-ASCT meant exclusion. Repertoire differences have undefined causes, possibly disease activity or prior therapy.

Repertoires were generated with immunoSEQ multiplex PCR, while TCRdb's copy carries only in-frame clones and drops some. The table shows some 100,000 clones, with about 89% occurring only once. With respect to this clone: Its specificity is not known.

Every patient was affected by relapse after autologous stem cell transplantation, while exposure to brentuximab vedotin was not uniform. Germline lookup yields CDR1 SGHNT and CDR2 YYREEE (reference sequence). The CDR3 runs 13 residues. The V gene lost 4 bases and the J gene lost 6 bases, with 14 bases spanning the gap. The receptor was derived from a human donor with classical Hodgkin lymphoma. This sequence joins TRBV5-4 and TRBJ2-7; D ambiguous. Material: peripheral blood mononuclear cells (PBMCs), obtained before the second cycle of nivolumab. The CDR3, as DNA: TGTGCCAGCAGCGCTGCGGCCGTCCTCGAGCAGTACTTC. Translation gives CASSAAAVLEQYF.